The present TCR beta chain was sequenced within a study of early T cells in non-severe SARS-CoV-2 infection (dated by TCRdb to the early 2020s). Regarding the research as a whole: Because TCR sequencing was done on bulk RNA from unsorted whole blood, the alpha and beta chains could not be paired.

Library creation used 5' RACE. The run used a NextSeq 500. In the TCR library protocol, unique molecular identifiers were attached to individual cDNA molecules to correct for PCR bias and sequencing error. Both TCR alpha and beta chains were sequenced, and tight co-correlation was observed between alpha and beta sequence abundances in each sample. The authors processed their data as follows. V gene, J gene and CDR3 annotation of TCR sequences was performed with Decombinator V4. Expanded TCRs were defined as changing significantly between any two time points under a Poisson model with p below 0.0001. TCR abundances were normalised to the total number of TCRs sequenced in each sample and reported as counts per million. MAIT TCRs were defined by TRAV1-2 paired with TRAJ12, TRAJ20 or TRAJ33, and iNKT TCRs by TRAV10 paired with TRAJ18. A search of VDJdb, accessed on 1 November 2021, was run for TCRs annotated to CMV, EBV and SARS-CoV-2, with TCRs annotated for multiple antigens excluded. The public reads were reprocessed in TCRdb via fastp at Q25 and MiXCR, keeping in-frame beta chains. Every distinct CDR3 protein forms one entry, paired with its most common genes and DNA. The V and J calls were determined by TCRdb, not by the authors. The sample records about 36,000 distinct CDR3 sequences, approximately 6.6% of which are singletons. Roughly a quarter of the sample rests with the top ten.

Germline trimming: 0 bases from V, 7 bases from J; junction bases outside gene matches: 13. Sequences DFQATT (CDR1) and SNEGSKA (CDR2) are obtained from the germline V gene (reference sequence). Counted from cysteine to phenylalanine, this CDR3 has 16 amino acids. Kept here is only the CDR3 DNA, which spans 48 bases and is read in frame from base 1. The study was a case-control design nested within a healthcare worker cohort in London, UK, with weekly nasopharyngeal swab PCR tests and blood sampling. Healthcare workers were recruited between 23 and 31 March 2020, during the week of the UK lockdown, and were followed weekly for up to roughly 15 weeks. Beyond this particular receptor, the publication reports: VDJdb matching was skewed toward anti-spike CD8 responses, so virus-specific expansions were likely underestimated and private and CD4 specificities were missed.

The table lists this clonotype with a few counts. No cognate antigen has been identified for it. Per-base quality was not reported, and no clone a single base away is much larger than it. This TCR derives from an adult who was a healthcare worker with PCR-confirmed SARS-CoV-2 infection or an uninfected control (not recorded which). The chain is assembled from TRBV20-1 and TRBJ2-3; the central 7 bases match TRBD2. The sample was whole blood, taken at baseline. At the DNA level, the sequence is TGCAGTGCTAGAGAAAGCCGCGGACCAGCGGGACATACGCAGTATTTT. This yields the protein CSARESRGPAGHTQYF.